This is a list of T cell receptor beta chains from one sample in a study of blood T cell repertoires in COVID-19. This table comes from immunoSEQ multiplex PCR, and its TCRdb copy is limited to in-frame clones, with some not included. The table lists roughly 60,000 clones, 75% to 85% of them singletons. Input material: peripheral blood. The receptors shown here come from a human donor in a cohort sampled during active COVID-19. CDR3s include the opening cysteine and the closing phenylalanine or tryptophan. The order of the fields is J gene, D gene, V gene, clone size, CDR3 DNA, CDR3 protein. D genes are given only for firm matches. Only some rows state a clone size, as once, few, many or a class for expanded clones.

J: TRBJ2-1; D: .; V: TRBV4-1; size: .; DNA: TGCGCCAGCAGCCAAGGGTACCAGTCGAATGAGCAGTTCTTC; CDR3: CASSQGYQSNEQFF
J: TRBJ2-5; D: TRBD2; V: TRBV11-2; size: once; DNA: TGTGCCAGCAGCTTCTCTAGCGGGGGAGAAGAGACCCAGTACTTC; CDR3: CASSFSSGGEETQYF
J: TRBJ1-2; D: TRBD1; V: TRBV5-8; size: .; DNA: TGTGCCAGCAGCTTTTTAGAGACAGGGCATGGCTACACCTTC; CDR3: CASSFLETGHGYTF
J: TRBJ2-1; D: .; V: TRBV11-2; size: .; DNA: TGTGCCAGCAGTGGGACAATCGGTGAGCAGTTCTTC; CDR3: CASSGTIGEQFF
J: TRBJ1-1; D: .; V: TRBV6-5; size: .; DNA: TGTGCCAGCAGTCTCTCGGGACTCGAGAACACTGAAGCTTTCTTT; CDR3: CASSLSGLENTEAFF
J: TRBJ2-7; D: TRBD1; V: TRBV7-8; size: .; DNA: TGTGCCAGCAGCCAGGACAGGCTGTCGTACGAGCAGTACTTC; CDR3: CASSQDRLSYEQYF
J: TRBJ2-1; D: TRBD1; V: TRBV9; size: .; DNA: TGTGCCAGCAGCGTAGCGGGCCAGGGGGCCTACAATGAGCAGTTCTTC; CDR3: CASSVAGQGAYNEQFF
J: TRBJ2-6; D: .; V: TRBV18; size: once; DNA: TGTGCCAGCTCACCAATGCCGGTTTCCTCTGGGGCCAACGTCCTGACTTTC; CDR3: CASSPMPVSSGANVLTF
J: TRBJ2-1; D: TRBD2; V: TRBV7-2; size: .; DNA: TGTGCCAGCAGCTCCTCTAGCGGGGGTTACTTTAGCAATGAGCAGTTCTTC; CDR3: CASSSSSGGYFSNEQFF
J: TRBJ1-5; D: .; V: TRBV4-2; size: .; DNA: TGTGCCAGCAGCCCCCCCGGGAGACAGTTGGGGAAGCCCCAGCATTTT; CDR3: CASSPPGRQLGKPQHF
J: TRBJ2-2; D: .; V: TRBV6-1; size: .; DNA: TGTGCCAGCAGTGAAATAAGGACAGTGAACACCGGGGAGCTGTTTTTT; CDR3: CASSEIRTVNTGELFF
J: TRBJ2-7; D: TRBD1; V: TRBV6-2/TRBV6-3; size: .; DNA: TGTGCCAGCAGCCCGGGACAGTTCCCCTACGAGCAGTACTTC; CDR3: CASSPGQFPYEQYF
J: TRBJ2-1; D: .; V: TRBV2; size: .; DNA: TGTGCCAGCATCCCGGACAGCTACAATGAGCAGTTCTTC; CDR3: CASIPDSYNEQFF